This T cell receptor beta chain was observed in a study of blood T cell repertoires in COVID-19. Study-level information: Italy, Spain and the United States were the sources of the convalescent and acute COVID-19 samples.

Enrollment of patients from Seattle took place during active infection, with longitudinal follow-up. Methods used by the authors: From reference gene primer amplification, estimates of nucleated cell counts were derived. Measured with immunoSEQ multiplex PCR; TCRdb has only the in-frame clones, and not every one. V, J and clone size are taken as reported in that table, and D and trimming were inferred from the DNA itself. The profile covers over 100,000 clones, with around nine tenths appearing a single time and approximately 10% taken by the ten largest. Sequenced input: peripheral blood. The clonotype was recovered from a woman in her seventies with COVID-19, enrolled during active disease.

DNA for the CDR3: TGTGCCAGTAGTATCGGTCCGACAGCCCAAGAGACCCAGTACTTC. It yields the protein CASSIGPTAQETQYF. The rearrangement uses TRBV19 and TRBJ2-5; possible D gene TRBD1, 5 bases. The CDR3 length is 15 residues. V shed 3 bases and J shed 1 base, with 12 bases lying between them. The germline gives CDR1 LNHDA, CDR2 SQIVND (reference sequence).